This T cell receptor beta chain originates from a study of OX40 agonist ivuxolimab in advanced cancers. Looking at the study overall: Patients were treated with intravenous ivuxolimab, dosed at 0.01 to 10 mg/kg and infused every 2 weeks. Findings and limits, study-wide: CD4+ and CD8+ blood T cells expanded clonally by week 6 at 0.1 to 3.0 mg/kg. On average, CD8+ T cells had more expanded clones than CD4+.

Sequenced by immunoSEQ multiplex PCR; TCRdb stores in-frame clones only, minus some. This table has approximately 50,000 clones, around four fifths appearing once. The CDR3 is 17 amino acids. Germline assignment: CDR1 LNHNV and CDR2 YYDKDF (reference sequence). Trimming at V came to 1 base and at J to 7 bases, leaving 11 bases not matched to a gene. This clone has a handful of counts. The antigen remains undetermined. The input for sequencing was CD4+ or CD8+ T cells sorted from blood, taken in a trial of the OX40 agonist ivuxolimab. This TCR came from an adult with an advanced solid tumor such as melanoma, head and neck, liver or kidney cancer. This chain connects TRBV15 to TRBJ1-5; 9 bases align to TRBD1. The CDR3 DNA reads as TGTGCCACCAGCAGAGTATGGGGACAGGGCCGCGTCCAGCCCCAGCATTTT. Its translation: CATSRVWGQGRVQPQHF.